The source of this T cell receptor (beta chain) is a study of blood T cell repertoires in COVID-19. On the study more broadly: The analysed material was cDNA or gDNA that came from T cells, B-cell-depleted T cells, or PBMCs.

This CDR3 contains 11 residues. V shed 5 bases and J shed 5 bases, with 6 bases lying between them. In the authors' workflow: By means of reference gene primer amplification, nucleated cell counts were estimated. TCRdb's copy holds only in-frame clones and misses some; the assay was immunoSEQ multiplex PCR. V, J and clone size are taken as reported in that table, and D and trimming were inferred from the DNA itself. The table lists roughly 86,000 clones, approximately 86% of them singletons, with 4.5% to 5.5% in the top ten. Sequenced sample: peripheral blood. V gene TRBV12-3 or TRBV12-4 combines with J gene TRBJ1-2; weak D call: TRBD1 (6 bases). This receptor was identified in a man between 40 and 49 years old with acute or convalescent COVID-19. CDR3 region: CASSRGYGYTF. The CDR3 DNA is TGTGCCAGCAGTAGGGGGTATGGCTACACCTTC.